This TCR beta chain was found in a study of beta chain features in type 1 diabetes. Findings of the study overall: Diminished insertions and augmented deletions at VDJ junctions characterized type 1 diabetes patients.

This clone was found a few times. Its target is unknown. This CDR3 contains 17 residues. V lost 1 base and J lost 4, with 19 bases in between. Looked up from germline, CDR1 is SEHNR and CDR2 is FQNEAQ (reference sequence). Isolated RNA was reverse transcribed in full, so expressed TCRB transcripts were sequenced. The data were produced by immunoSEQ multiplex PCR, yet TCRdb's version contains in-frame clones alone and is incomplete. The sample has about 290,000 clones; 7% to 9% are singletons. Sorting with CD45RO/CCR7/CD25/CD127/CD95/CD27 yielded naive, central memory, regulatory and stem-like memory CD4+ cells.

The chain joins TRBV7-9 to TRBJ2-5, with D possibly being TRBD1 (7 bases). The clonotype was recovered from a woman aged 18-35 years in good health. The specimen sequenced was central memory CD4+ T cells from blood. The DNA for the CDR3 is TGTGCCAGCAGCTTAGTCATTGTTCGACAGGGAGGAGAGACCCAGTACTTC. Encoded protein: CASSLVIVRQGGETQYF. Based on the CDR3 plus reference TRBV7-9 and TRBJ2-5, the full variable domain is DTGVSQNPRHKITKRGQNVTFRCDPISEHNRLYWYRQTLGQGPEFLTYFQNEAQLEKSRLLSDRFSAERPKGSFSTLEIQRTEQGDSAMYLCASSLVIVRQGGETQYFGPGTRLLVL.